Following are 9 T cell receptor beta chains from one sample sequenced in a study of molecular identifiers for immune sequencing clone quantification. TCRdb processed the PCR reads anew with MiXCR; each CDR3 protein has one entry. The sample records 88,000 or so distinct CDR3 sequences, approximately 22% being singletons. The sequenced sample consisted of naive CD8+ T cells from blood, with Jurkat cell RNA spiked in. Documented subset: FACS-sorted CD8+CD4-CCR7+CD45RA+ naive T cells. Receptor source: a human donor in good health. Some libraries in this study had Jurkat cell RNA spiked in.

With respect to this clonotype: A much larger clone sits a single nucleotide away, making a read error possible. This CDR3 fails to terminate in the conserved phenylalanine or tryptophan, so it likely reflects a read error. The gene calls are TRBV27 and TRBJ2-7, with TRBD1 matching 10 bases. The CDR3 is 15 amino acids. With 5 bases clipped from V and 2 bases from J, the junction kept 6 bases outside the gene matches. Germline values: CDR1 MNHEY, CDR2 SMNVEV (reference sequence). The CDR3 DNA is TGTGCCAGCAGTCCCGGGACAGGGGCGCCCTACGAGCAGTACCTC. It is translated as CASSPGTGAPYEQYL.

This clonotype was picked up many times. J is TRBJ2-4 and V is TRBV6-6; 8 positions agree with TRBD2. This CDR3 contains 15 residues. The ends lost 7 bases at V and 12 bases at J; junction bases unmatched: 17. Germline loops: CDR1 MNHNY, CDR2 SVGAGI (reference sequence). The CDR3, as DNA: TGTGCCAGCATGTTCCGAGGACGGACTAGCTTAACTCAGTACTTC. Translating it yields CASMFRGRTSLTQYF.

This clonotype was seen repeatedly, ten times or more. This chain links TRBV7-2 with TRBJ1-1; 8 bases agree with TRBD1. Unmatched junction bases numbered 7, after V lost 0 bases and J lost 4 bases. CDR1 is SGHTA and CDR2 is FQGNSA in the germline V gene. The CDR3 is made up of 16 amino acids. In DNA, the CDR3 is TGTGCCAGCAGCTTAGCCTCGACAGGGGAGGTCACTGAAGCTTTCTTT. It encodes CASSLASTGEVTEAFF. Looking up the rest from reference TRBV7-2 and TRBJ1-1 gives the full variable domain: GAGVSQSPSNKVTEKGKDVELRCDPISGHTALYWYRQSLGQGLEFLIYFQGNSAPDKSGLPSDRFSAERTGGSVSTLTIQRTQQEDSAVYLCASSLASTGEVTEAFFGQGTRLTVV.

For this clonotype: A much larger clone lies one base from this, so it may be a read error. CDR3 in DNA: TGTGCCAGCAGCTTGGGGTACGCCTACGAGCAGCACTTC. This gives the protein CASSLGYAYEQHF. The chain joins TRBV5-4 to TRBJ2-7; D ambiguous. CDR1 is SGHNT and CDR2 is YYREEE in the germline V gene (reference sequence). CDR3 length equals 13 residues.

The chain recombines TRBV9 with TRBJ2-7, with D tentatively TRBD2 (6 bases). This CDR3 comprises 15 residues. The germline V gene has CDR1 SGDLS and CDR2 YYNGEE. The V end lost 0 bases, the J end lost 5 bases, and 15 bases lay between the germline ends. CDR3 sequence: CASSVDGRGNDEQYF. The CDR3 coding sequence is TGTGCCAGCAGCGTAGATGGACGGGGGAACGACGAGCAGTACTTC. The entire variable domain, with the rest obtained from reference TRBV9 and TRBJ2-7, is as follows: DSGVTQTPKHLITATGQRVTLRCSPRSGDLSVYWYQQSLDQGLQFLIQYYNGEERAKGNILERFSAQQFPDLHSELNLSSLELGDSALYFCASSVDGRGNDEQYFGPGTRLTVT.

Only a few counts were recorded for this clonotype. The chain has TRBV6-2 or TRBV6-3 and TRBJ1-4; 7 nucleotides match TRBD1. Trimming took 6 bases from V and 7 from J; bases not matched to a gene: 8. CDR1 is MNHEY, CDR2 SVGEGT, per germline. The CDR3 has 14 residues. The CDR3 spells CASSRQGGFEKLFF. The CDR3 region has the DNA TGTGCCAGCAGCCGACAGGGCGGCTTTGAAAAACTGTTTTTT.

About this clonotype: At one boundary the junction diverges from the germline segment, which might be a read error. The chain joins TRBV11-1 to TRBJ1-6; D gene ambiguous. This CDR3 is 13 amino acids long. Germline CDR1 and CDR2: SGHAT and FQDESV (reference sequence). CDR3 DNA: TGTGCCAGCAGCTTTGGGATACGTTCACCCCTCCGCTTT. This gives the protein CASSFGIRSPLRF. The entire variable domain, with the rest obtained from reference TRBV11-1 and TRBJ1-6, is as follows: EAEVAQSPRYKITEKSQAVAFWCDPISGHATLYWYRQILGQGPELLVQFQDESVVDDSQLPKDRFSAERLKGVDSTLKIQPAELGDSAMYLCASSFGIRSPLRFGNGTRLTVT.

This clonotype showed up many times. The chain is built from TRBV4-3 and TRBJ1-2, with TRBD1 as a possible D gene (5 bases). Trimming left V 0 bases short and J 1 base short, with 15 bases between. The germline CDR1 and CDR2 sequences are LGHNA and YSLEER. The CDR3 spans 17 residues. Here the CDR3 DNA reads TGCGCCAGCAGCCAAGAAAGGACGGGGGGATATAACTATGGCTACACCTTC. Its protein product is CASSQERTGGYNYGYTF.

This clonotype has at least ten counts. This chain links TRBV20-1 with TRBJ1-5, with D unclear. CDR3 length: 16 amino acids. Trimming left V 0 bases short and J 6 bases short, with 18 bases between. Germline V CDR1 and CDR2: DFQATT, SNEGSKA (reference sequence). CDR3 residues: CSARDRLAVGIQPQHF. The CDR3 DNA reads as TGCAGTGCTAGAGATCGCCTGGCAGTGGGGATTCAGCCCCAGCATTTT.